Listed below are T cell receptor beta chains from one sample, sequenced in a study of post-analysis software for immune sequencing data. TCRdb fed the PCR reads into MiXCR, producing one record per CDR3 protein. The table shows over 150,000 distinct CDR3 sequences, with around 36% occurring only once. This sample comprised blood, obtained after autologous hematopoietic stem cell transplantation. All receptors come from a girl aged 5-17 years with multiple sclerosis. Each CDR3 is given with its conserved first and last residue. D genes are given only for firm matches. Expanded clones get a size class; other rows say once, few or many, or leave the size out.

CASSQIGGGRETQYF,TGTGCCAGCAGCCAAATTGGAGGAGGTCGAGAGACCCAGTACTTC,.,TRBV14,.,TRBJ2-5
CSARTPSSQGTDTQYF,TGCAGTGCCCGAACCCCCTCGAGCCAGGGCACAGATACGCAGTATTTT,.,TRBV20-1,.,TRBJ2-3
CASSYQFRGETQYF,TGTGCCAGCAGTTACCAGTTTCGTGGGGAGACCCAGTACTTC,.,TRBV6-5,.,TRBJ2-5
CASSLRANTEAFF,TGTGCCAGCAGCCTCAGGGCGAACACTGAAGCTTTCTTT,.,TRBV7-2,.,TRBJ1-1
CSARGTGGDGYTF,TGCAGTGCTAGAGGGACAGGGGGCGATGGCTACACCTTC,.,TRBV20-1,TRBD1,TRBJ1-2
CSARYRDSPYEQYF,TGCAGTGCTAGGTACCGGGACAGCCCCTACGAGCAGTACTTC,.,TRBV20-1,TRBD1,TRBJ2-7
CSVAGGTLANEQFF,TGCAGCGTTGCGGGAGGAACCTTGGCTAATGAGCAGTTCTTC,many,TRBV29-1,TRBD2,TRBJ2-1
CASSYDRGKLFF,TGTGCCAGCAGTTACGACAGGGGAAAACTGTTTTTT,.,TRBV6-6,TRBD1,TRBJ1-4
CASNQNGGYYEQYF,TGTGCCAGCAACCAAAATGGGGGATACTACGAGCAGTACTTC,.,TRBV7-2,.,TRBJ2-7
CASSSLGGANVLTF,TGTGCCAGCAGCTCGCTGGGTGGGGCCAACGTCCTGACTTTC,few,TRBV13,.,TRBJ2-6
CASSPWDGYYEQYF,TGTGCCAGCAGTCCCTGGGACGGCTACTACGAGCAGTACTTC,.,TRBV12-3/TRBV12-4,.,TRBJ2-7
CASSRRASPDTQYF,TGTGCCAGCAGCCGTCGAGCATCGCCAGATACGCAGTATTTT,many,TRBV11-1,.,TRBJ2-3
CASIHPGGDTQYF,TGTGCCAGCATTCACCCGGGAGGGGATACGCAGTATTTT,.,TRBV2,TRBD2,TRBJ2-3